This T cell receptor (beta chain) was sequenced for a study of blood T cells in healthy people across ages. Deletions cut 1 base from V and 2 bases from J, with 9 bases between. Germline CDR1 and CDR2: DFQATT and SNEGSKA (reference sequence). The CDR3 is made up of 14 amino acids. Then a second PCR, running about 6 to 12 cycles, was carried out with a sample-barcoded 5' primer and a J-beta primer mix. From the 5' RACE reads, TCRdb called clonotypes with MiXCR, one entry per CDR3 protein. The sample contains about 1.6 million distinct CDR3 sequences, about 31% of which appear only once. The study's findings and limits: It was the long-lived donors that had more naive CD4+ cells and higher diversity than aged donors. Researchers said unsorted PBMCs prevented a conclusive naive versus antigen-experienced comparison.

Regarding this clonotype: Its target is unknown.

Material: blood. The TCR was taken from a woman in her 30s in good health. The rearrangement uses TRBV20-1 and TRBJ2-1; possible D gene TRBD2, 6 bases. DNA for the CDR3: TGCAGTGCTAGAGGACTAGTTGCCTACAATGAGCAGTTCTTC. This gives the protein CSARGLVAYNEQFF.